This is a list of T cell receptor beta chains from one sample in a study of blood T cell repertoires in COVID-19. Sequencing was performed with immunoSEQ multiplex PCR; in TCRdb, only in-frame clones are kept and a portion is missing. This sample has 66,000 or so clones, with just under 80% found just once. The sequencing sample was made of peripheral blood. The receptors were sampled from a human donor in a cohort sampled during active COVID-19. Both conserved end residues are part of each CDR3. A D gene is named only where the DNA matches it firmly. Expanded clones get a size class; other rows say once, few or many, or leave the size out.

clone size	V gene	CDR3 length	D gene	J gene	CDR3 protein	CDR3 DNA
NA	TRBV6-2/TRBV6-3	15	TRBD2	TRBJ2-1	CASSPSGRVYNEQFF	TGTGCCAGCAGCCCAAGCGGGAGGGTTTACAATGAGCAGTTCTTC
few	TRBV5-4	15	NA	TRBJ1-1	CASSIGARVNTEAFF	TGTGCCAGCAGCATTGGAGCGAGGGTGAACACTGAAGCTTTCTTT
NA	TRBV14	19	TRBD1	TRBJ2-5	CASSRARGQGASPIETQYF	TGTGCCAGCAGCCGAGCCCGAGGGCAGGGGGCTAGTCCAATAGAGACCCAGTACTTC
NA	TRBV21-1	16	NA	TRBJ1-4	CASSKVRQGSNEKLFF	TGTGCCAGCAGCAAAGTTCGACAGGGGTCTAATGAAAAACTGTTTTTT
once	TRBV7-2	12	NA	TRBJ2-1	CASSLLEGEQFF	TGTGCCAGCAGCTTACTAGAGGGTGAGCAGTTCTTC
many	TRBV27	15	NA	TRBJ1-1	CASRRHQGLGTEAFF	TGTGCCAGCAGGCGACACCAGGGGTTGGGCACTGAAGCTTTCTTT
NA	TRBV28	13	NA	TRBJ2-7	CASSLGSSYEQYF	TGTGCCAGCAGTTTAGGCAGCTCCTACGAGCAGTACTTC
NA	TRBV2	15	TRBD2	TRBJ2-7	CASSEVWEREPGEYF	TGTGCCAGCAGTGAAGTTTGGGAGCGGGAGCCCGGGGAGTACTTC
few	TRBV11-2	14	NA	TRBJ1-1	CASSLFQGNTEAFF	TGTGCCAGCAGCTTATTCCAGGGGAACACTGAAGCTTTCTTT
few	TRBV28	15	TRBD1	TRBJ2-7	CASSTGQGASYEQYF	TGTGCCAGCAGTACAGGACAGGGGGCCTCCTACGAGCAGTACTTC
medium-sized	TRBV7-9	14	TRBD1	TRBJ2-5	CASSSRTGGETQYF	TGTGCCAGCAGCTCCAGGACAGGGGGAGAGACCCAGTACTTC
few	TRBV6-5	14	TRBD1	TRBJ2-7	CASSPGGEPYEQYF	TGTGCCAGCAGTCCAGGGGGTGAACCCTACGAGCAGTACTTC
NA	TRBV28	15	TRBD1	TRBJ2-3	CASSLEQGATDTQYF	TGTGCCAGCAGTTTGGAGCAGGGGGCTACAGATACGCAGTATTTT
NA	TRBV6-8	16	NA	TRBJ2-3	CASSYEKRVTTDTQYF	TGTGCCAGCAGTTACGAGAAGCGGGTAACGACAGATACGCAGTATTTT
NA	TRBV6-1	15	NA	TRBJ2-5	CASSEEAGPFGTQYF	TGTGCCAGCAGTGAAGAAGCGGGCCCATTTGGGACCCAGTACTTC
NA	TRBV5-4	15	TRBD2	TRBJ2-7	CASSLFGGSSYEQYF	TGTGCCAGCAGCTTGTTCGGCGGGAGCTCCTACGAGCAGTACTTC
NA	TRBV5-1	14	NA	TRBJ2-1	CASSLARGNNEQFF	TGCGCCAGCAGCTTGGCCCGGGGTAACAATGAGCAGTTCTTC
NA	TRBV12-3/TRBV12-4	11	NA	TRBJ2-7	CASDRPYEQYF	TGTGCCAGCGACAGGCCTTACGAGCAGTACTTC
NA	TRBV5-1	17	NA	TRBJ2-3	CASRSFWAGGSTDTQYF	TGCGCCAGCAGGTCGTTTTGGGCAGGAGGTAGCACAGATACGCAGTATTTT
NA	TRBV10-3	14	NA	TRBJ1-6	CAISEVPRNSPLHF	TGTGCCATCAGTGAAGTGCCACGGAATTCACCCCTCCACTTT
NA	TRBV27	15	TRBD1	TRBJ1-5	CASSRRQGGNQPQHF	TGTGCCAGCAGCCGCCGGCAGGGGGGCAATCAGCCCCAGCATTTT
few	TRBV28	15	NA	TRBJ1-5	CASSFGVRGDQPQHF	TGTGCCAGCAGTTTTGGGGTCAGGGGAGATCAGCCCCAGCATTTT
NA	TRBV25-1	15	NA	TRBJ2-7	CASSESGRVAYEQYF	TGTGCCAGCAGTGAATCGGGCAGGGTAGCCTACGAGCAGTACTTC
once	TRBV6-2/TRBV6-3	12	NA	TRBJ2-1	CASSPQRNEQFF	TGTGCCAGCAGTCCACAGAGAAATGAGCAGTTCTTC
NA	TRBV28	13	NA	TRBJ2-7	CASSLLQGQEQYF	TGTGCCAGCAGCCTACTACAGGGTCAAGAGCAGTACTTC
NA	TRBV9	13	NA	TRBJ1-1	CASRALGDTEAFF	TGTGCCAGCAGGGCCTTAGGGGACACTGAAGCTTTCTTT
NA	TRBV5-1	15	NA	TRBJ1-6	CASSYRQGDNSPLHF	TGCGCCAGCAGCTATCGGCAGGGCGACAATTCACCCCTCCACTTT
medium-sized	TRBV28	13	NA	TRBJ1-2	CASSLGGAGGYTF	TGTGCCAGCAGTTTAGGGGGGGCGGGAGGCTACACCTTC
once	TRBV3-1/TRBV3-2	14	NA	TRBJ2-1	CASSQSPGRNEQFF	TGTGCCAGCAGCCAATCACCGGGGAGGAATGAGCAGTTCTTC
NA	TRBV20-1	11	NA	TRBJ2-7	CSASLEHEQYF	TGCAGTGCTTCCCTGGAGCACGAGCAGTACTTC